This T cell receptor beta chain was obtained from a study of identical twins. Through template switching, a universal primer site was introduced, and the cDNA contained unique molecular identifiers. TCRdb recomputed calls from the 5' RACE reads with MiXCR, one row per CDR3 protein. The sample yields about 1.7 million distinct CDR3 sequences, 25% to 35% seen once. This clonotype was counted only a few times. What it recognizes is unknown. Whole-study findings and limits: Models underestimated out-of-frame TCR alpha sharing in monozygotic twins. Invariant MAIT and iNKT cells may have partly biased zero-insertion analyses. With abundant cord blood beta clonotypes, insertions were fewer; memory repertoires showed no such pattern.

Looked up from germline, CDR1 is MNHNY and CDR2 is SVGAGI (reference sequence). V dropped 0 bases and J dropped 1 base, with 9 bases sitting between them. The length of the CDR3 is 15 residues. The chain has TRBV6-6 and TRBJ1-1; tentatively, D is TRBD1 (6 bases). The sample taken for sequencing was cord blood. This TCR came from a newborn girl in good health. The CDR3 region is CASSYSRGGNTEAFF. The CDR3 DNA follows: TGTGCCAGCAGTTACTCGAGAGGGGGGAACACTGAAGCTTTCTTT.